This record covers a single T cell receptor beta chain. What it binds is not known. This record comes from a study of cytomegalovirus exposure and HLA in healthy donors. Study findings and constraints: An Asian-associated ancestry cluster reportedly showed fewer N-insertions than the approximately 600-donor mean in a later analysis. Indistinguishable V segments, including TRBV6-2 and TRBV6-3, were excluded. The only immune exposure information that was available was CMV serostatus. According to an earlier analysis, most TCR beta V segments yielded productive rearrangements about 90% or about 30% of the time.

CDR1 and CDR2 (germline): PRHDT, FYEKMQ (reference sequence). This CDR3 comprises 15 residues. Both 60 Vbeta primers and 13 Jbeta primers went into the PCR. The data were produced by immunoSEQ multiplex PCR, yet TCRdb's version contains in-frame clones alone and is incomplete. Among about 130,000 clones listed, 84% were seen once. The rearrangement links TRBV13 to TRBJ2-5, with 10 positions matching TRBD1. The J call may be wrong; the DNA end is better matched by TRBJ2-7. The TCR comes from a man aged 45 to 65 in good health and CMV-seronegative. Source material: PBMCs. CDR3 in DNA: TGTGCCAGCTTCATAGGGGACAGGGGTTCCTACGAGCAGTACTTC. This translates into CASFIGDRGSYEQYF.